This TCR beta chain comes out of a study of PD-1 blockade in classical Hodgkin lymphoma. Brentuximab vedotin exposure varied, and every patient relapsed after autologous stem cell transplantation. Complete response, partial response or progressive disease constituted the best response categories observed. Here immunoSEQ multiplex PCR was the method, and the copy in TCRdb shows in-frame clones only, minus some. Of 75,000 to 100,000 clones listed, 65% to 85% are singletons. Comments on this clone: Its antigen is not identified.

Study-wide points: The study found that TCR diversity rose significantly by C4D1 in CD4+ but not CD8+ cells. No one has yet defined what causes the repertoire differences, which may be disease activity or prior therapy. In newly diagnosed patients, baseline TCR diversity was reportedly below that of healthy donors.

CDR3 length: 15 amino acids. Germline CDR1 reads LGHNA; CDR2 reads YSLEER. V dropped 4 bases and J dropped 10 bases, with 20 bases sitting between them. The material sequenced was peripheral blood mononuclear cells (PBMCs), taken at baseline. V is TRBV4-3 and J is TRBJ2-1; tentative D call: TRBD2 (7 bases). The origin of this receptor is a human donor with classical Hodgkin lymphoma. The CDR3 region has the DNA TGCGCCAGCAGCCTCCAAAAGGCCGGGGGGCGGGAGCAGTTCTTC. It encodes CASSLQKAGGREQFF.